This TCR beta chain is drawn from a study of response to subunit inactivated influenza vaccine (dated by TCRdb to between 2018 and 2020). For the wider study: The study used deep quantitative T cell receptor repertoire profiling to track responses to a trivalent subunit inactivated influenza vaccine. Beyond this particular receptor, the publication reports: The authors proposed that each seasonal influenza vaccination may bring in only a limited number of new T cells.

Libraries were prepared through RT-PCR. Instrument on record: Illumina HiSeq 2500. Using fastp trimming at Q25 and MiXCR clonotype assembly, TCRdb reanalyzed the public sequencing data and kept in-frame beta chains. CDR3 protein sequences are deduplicated, and each keeps its most common genes and DNA. This sample is represented by roughly 550,000 distinct CDR3 sequences; around 25% of them were singletons. Of the sample, 2.5% to 3% is held by the ten largest clones. This clonotype was counted a few times. What this receptor recognizes is not known. No per-base quality is available; no much larger clone lies one base away. The CDR1 and CDR2 encoded by the germline V gene are SGHTA and FQGNSA. Trimming takes 4 bases off V and 5 bases off J; junction bases not matched to a gene: 13. From its cysteine to its phenylalanine, the CDR3 spans 17 amino acids. Only the CDR3 DNA stays, 51 bases, in frame from base 1.

The sample also formed part of further work on T cells expressing NK-cell markers. The second investigation adds: TCR beta cDNA libraries were made by 5'RACE template switching that added a universal primer site and unique molecular identifiers. Under ten donors provided sorted CD3+CD56+NKG2C+, CD3+CD56+NKG2C- and CD3+CD56-NKG2C+ T-cell subsets, whose TCR beta-chain repertoires were profiled. Among the eight sequenced donors, seven were HCMV-seropositive and one was HCMV-seronegative. In several experiments an anti-gammadeltaTCR antibody was added to restrict sorting to alphabetaTCR-expressing T cells. In six donors, the dominant CD3+CD56+NKG2C+ clonotypes ranked among the top 10 CD8+ clonotypes, making up about 1.0-7.5% of CD8+ T cells. Those dominant clonotypes were again the most abundant among CD3+CD56-NKG2C+ cells in several donors, at roughly 25-65%. Whether the expanded NKG2C-expressing T cell clones were specific for HCMV antigens remained unclear. Randomly selected healthy volunteers, three men and five women, were used as the eight sequenced donors. HCMV-specific IgG was detected in serum with a commercial ELISA kit to determine HCMV serostatus. Peripheral blood mononuclear cells were isolated from blood by Ficoll density gradient centrifugation. Using Miltenyi isolation kits, CD4+ and CD8+ T cells were isolated from PBMC through magnetic immunoseparation. cDNA synthesis was primed from the TCR beta constant segment, followed by two successive PCR amplification steps. The libraries were sequenced on Illumina HiSeq 2000/2500, MiSeq or NextSeq, producing 2 x 150 bp reads. MIGEC was used to demultiplex reads and group the reads by UMI, and MiTCR was used to assemble and quantify clonotypes. To exclude erroneous sequences, any TCR cDNA sequence not supported by at least two reads was discarded. The tcR package was used for downstream repertoire analysis, with clonotypes matched between fractions based on CDR3 nucleotide sequence plus V segment. Antigen specificity was annotated against VDJdb with VDJmatch, allowing one amino acid substitution in CDR3.

The sequence came from a man aged 45-65 years who received an inactivated influenza vaccine. Donor details come from another sample of the same person, matched by shared clones. Source: CD4+ T cells sorted from PBMCs, taken approximately 13 days after vaccination. This chain is built from TRBV7-2 and TRBJ2-2, with TRBD2 matching 7 junction bases. The nucleotides are TGTGCCAGCAGCTCAGCCCCGGGGGGAGCGGGGACCGGGGAGCTGTTTTTT. Translated, it gives CASSSAPGGAGTGELFF.